This is a list of T cell receptor beta chains from one sample in a study of neurological immune-mediated disorders. TCRdb reanalysed the 5' RACE reads using MiXCR and keeps one entry per CDR3 protein. In the table there are over 45,000 distinct CDR3 sequences, over 5.5% of which are singletons. Sample: CD4+ T cells from blood. These TCRs come from a young woman with multiple sclerosis. CDR3s include the opening cysteine and the closing phenylalanine or tryptophan. Each record gives: clone size, D gene, V gene, J gene, CDR3 DNA, CDR3 protein. A D gene is named only where the DNA matches it firmly. A row's size may be missing; if present it is once, few, many or a size class.

size: many
D: -
V: TRBV20-1
J: TRBJ2-1
DNA: TGCAGTGCTAGGACGTTGGTTAATGAGCAGTTCTTC
CDR3: CSARTLVNEQFF

size: many
D: -
V: TRBV27
J: TRBJ1-1
DNA: TGTGCCAGCAGTTTCGTGGGGTTTGAAGCTTTCTTT
CDR3: CASSFVGFEAFF

size: many
D: -
V: TRBV25-1
J: TRBJ2-3
DNA: TGTGCCAGCAGTAACCCGGAAAACACAGATACGCAGTATTTT
CDR3: CASSNPENTDTQYF

size: many
D: -
V: TRBV6-5
J: TRBJ1-1
DNA: TGTGCCAGCAGCCCCTCCGTTCCCATGTGGACTGAAGCTTTCTTT
CDR3: CASSPSVPMWTEAFF

size: many
D: TRBD1
V: TRBV6-2/TRBV6-3
J: TRBJ1-5
DNA: TGTGCCAGCAGTTACTGGGACAGCCAAACTCTGGCTGGATATAGCAATCAGCCCCAGCATTTT
CDR3: CASSYWDSQTLAGYSNQPQHF

size: many
D: -
V: TRBV7-2
J: TRBJ2-3
DNA: TGTGCCAGCAGCTCAGCCATGCGAGGCACAGATACGCAGTATTTT
CDR3: CASSSAMRGTDTQYF

size: many
D: TRBD1
V: TRBV5-6
J: TRBJ2-5
DNA: TGTGCCAGCAGTTCCGGGACAGGGACACCCTCGGAGACCCAGTACTTC
CDR3: CASSSGTGTPSETQYF

size: many
D: TRBD2
V: TRBV29-1
J: TRBJ2-3
DNA: TGCAGCGTCGCGACTTTAGCGGGAGGCACAGATACGCAGTATTTT
CDR3: CSVATLAGGTDTQYF

size: many
D: -
V: TRBV7-2
J: TRBJ2-2
DNA: TGTGCCAGCAGCCCCCCTGGGGGGAGGCGAGGTGGGGAGCTGTTTTTT
CDR3: CASSPPGGRRGGELFF

size: many
D: -
V: TRBV11-2
J: TRBJ1-2
DNA: TGTGCCAGCAGCTTCCGGACCCTGAGGGATGGCTACACCTTC
CDR3: CASSFRTLRDGYTF

size: many
D: -
V: TRBV18
J: TRBJ1-2
DNA: TGTGCCAGCTCACGTGAGGGAGGTACCCTGAAGGATGGCTACACCTTC
CDR3: CASSREGGTLKDGYTF

size: many
D: TRBD2
V: TRBV28
J: TRBJ2-1
DNA: TGTGCCAGCAGCCGAGGTAGCGGGGGGGCCCGGGAGCAGTTCTTC
CDR3: CASSRGSGGAREQFF

size: medium-sized
D: TRBD1
V: TRBV20-1
J: TRBJ2-1
DNA: TGCAGTGCTGAGGACAGGGCTGGCAGTGAGCAGTTCTTC
CDR3: CSAEDRAGSEQFF

size: few
D: TRBD1
V: TRBV29-1
J: TRBJ2-1
DNA: TGCAGCGTTACCGGGGACAGTGCTCGATATGAGCAGTTCTTC
CDR3: CSVTGDSARYEQFF

size: -
D: TRBD2
V: TRBV20-1
J: TRBJ2-1
DNA: TGCAGTGCTTACCGGCGGGGGTCGGCTAGCGGGAGGGGGTACAATGAGCAGTTCTTC
CDR3: CSAYRRGSASGRGYNEQFF

size: many
D: TRBD1
V: TRBV12-3/TRBV12-4
J: TRBJ1-5
DNA: TGTGCCAGCAGTTTTCCCTCCGCAGGACAGGGGAGGCAGCCCCAGCATTTT
CDR3: CASSFPSAGQGRQPQHF

size: many
D: TRBD1
V: TRBV7-8
J: TRBJ1-6
DNA: TGTGTCAGCAGCCCAGGGACAGACACTAATTCACCCCTCCACTTT
CDR3: CVSSPGTDTNSPLHF

size: many
D: TRBD2
V: TRBV5-1
J: TRBJ2-5
DNA: TGCGCCAGCAGCTTGTCGGCTAGCGGGAGATTTCAAGAGACCCAGTACTTC
CDR3: CASSLSASGRFQETQYF

size: many
D: TRBD1
V: TRBV10-3
J: TRBJ1-1
DNA: TGTGCCATCAGTGAGTCCGGCAGGGGGCGGGATACTGAAGCTTTCTTT
CDR3: CAISESGRGRDTEAFF

size: many
D: -
V: TRBV12-3/TRBV12-4
J: TRBJ2-1
DNA: TGTGCCAGCAGTTCACTAGTCGACTCCTACAATGAGCAGTTCTTC
CDR3: CASSSLVDSYNEQFF

size: many
D: -
V: TRBV5-1
J: TRBJ1-1
DNA: TGCGCCAGCAGCTCGAACACAAACACTGAAGCTTTCTTT
CDR3: CASSSNTNTEAFF

size: -
D: TRBD2
V: TRBV19
J: TRBJ2-3
DNA: TGTGCCAGTAGTTCCACTAGCGGGGGTCCCCCAGATACGCAGTATTTT
CDR3: CASSSTSGGPPDTQYF

size: many
D: -
V: TRBV28
J: TRBJ1-2
DNA: TGTGCCAGCAGTTTCTTTGTCTTCGGTCGGTTTATGGGCTACACCTTC
CDR3: CASSFFVFGRFMGYTF

size: many
D: TRBD1
V: TRBV7-6
J: TRBJ2-5
DNA: TGTGCCAGCACAAGACCCTCAGGGACAGGGGGGGAGACCCAGTACTTC
CDR3: CASTRPSGTGGETQYF

size: many
D: -
V: TRBV4-2
J: TRBJ1-1
DNA: TGTGCCAGCAGTGTAGGGTTCAGGCCGAACACTGAAGCTTTCTTT
CDR3: CASSVGFRPNTEAFF

size: medium-sized
D: TRBD2
V: TRBV4-3
J: TRBJ2-5
DNA: TGCGCCAGCAGCCGAATAGCGGGAGCGATGGAGACCCAGTACTTC
CDR3: CASSRIAGAMETQYF

size: many
D: TRBD2
V: TRBV5-1
J: TRBJ2-1
DNA: TGCGCCAGCAGCTTTGCTAGCGGGAGTTTCGAGCAGTTCTTC
CDR3: CASSFASGSFEQFF

size: -
D: -
V: TRBV4-1
J: TRBJ2-7
DNA: TGCGCCAGCAGCCAAGCCAGGGAGGCTCCCTACGAGCAGTACTTC
CDR3: CASSQAREAPYEQYF

size: many
D: -
V: TRBV28
J: TRBJ2-3
DNA: TGTGCCACGTGGGAGGCCGATTACACAGATACGCAGTATTTT
CDR3: CATWEADYTDTQYF

size: -
D: -
V: TRBV5-3
J: TRBJ2-7
DNA: TGTGCCAGAAGCAGTTTCTCCGGGCCCAGAAGAGAGCAGTACTTC
CDR3: CARSSFSGPRREQYF

size: many
D: TRBD2
V: TRBV15
J: TRBJ2-3
DNA: TGTGCCACCAGCAGAGATCGACTAGCGGGGGGCACTACGCAGTATTTT
CDR3: CATSRDRLAGGTTQYF

size: many
D: -
V: TRBV29-1
J: TRBJ2-5
DNA: TGCAGCGTCGGACAGCAAGAGACCCAGTACTTC
CDR3: CSVGQQETQYF

size: -
D: -
V: TRBV12-3/TRBV12-4
J: TRBJ2-1
DNA: TGTGCCAGCAGTGTCGCCCGGGCCACAAATGAGCAGTTCTTC
CDR3: CASSVARATNEQFF

size: many
D: TRBD1
V: TRBV5-1
J: TRBJ1-1
DNA: TGCGCCAGCAGCTGGCGGACAGGGGGCGTGAACACTGAAGCTTTCTTT
CDR3: CASSWRTGGVNTEAFF

size: -
D: -
V: TRBV18
J: TRBJ1-2
DNA: TGTGCCAGCTCCCCCGACTGGGCCCCGAGCTATGGCTACACCTTC
CDR3: CASSPDWAPSYGYTF

size: -
D: -
V: TRBV12-3/TRBV12-4
J: TRBJ1-6
DNA: TGTGCCAGCAGTTATATGGCTAATTCACCCCTCCACTTT
CDR3: CASSYMANSPLHF

size: many
D: -
V: TRBV4-1
J: TRBJ1-6
DNA: TGCGCCAGCAGCCAAGATGGACGGCAGGTGTATAATTCACCCCTCCACTTT
CDR3: CASSQDGRQVYNSPLHF

size: many
D: -
V: TRBV7-9
J: TRBJ2-7
DNA: TGTGCCAGCAGCCAGGCCCCCACCCGTCTCGAGCAGTACTTC
CDR3: CASSQAPTRLEQYF

size: many
D: -
V: TRBV27
J: TRBJ2-3
DNA: TGTGCCAGCAGCATACTAGCTGGAGTGACAGATACGCAGTATTTT
CDR3: CASSILAGVTDTQYF

size: many
D: -
V: TRBV7-9
J: TRBJ1-1
DNA: TGTGCCAGCAGCTTATCTCTCAGTGAAGCTTTCTTT
CDR3: CASSLSLSEAFF

size: many
D: -
V: TRBV20-1
J: TRBJ1-5
DNA: TGCAGTGCTAGAGGTAATACAGGGTACAGGCAGCCCCAGCATTTT
CDR3: CSARGNTGYRQPQHF

size: few
D: -
V: TRBV11-3
J: TRBJ2-5
DNA: TGTGCCAGCAGCCCCGAGTTGTACCAAGAGACCCAGTACTTC
CDR3: CASSPELYQETQYF

size: many
D: -
V: TRBV6-2/TRBV6-3
J: TRBJ2-2
DNA: TGTGCCAGCACCCCCGCCAGGGCACCTAACACCGGGGAGCTGTTTTTT
CDR3: CASTPARAPNTGELFF

size: many
D: TRBD2
V: TRBV6-2/TRBV6-3
J: TRBJ2-5
DNA: TGTGCCGGCGGGAGGTCAGGAGAGACCCAGTACTTC
CDR3: CAGGRSGETQYF

size: many
D: -
V: TRBV25-1
J: TRBJ2-7
DNA: TGTGCCAACCCCCCGGGAACAGGCTCCTACGAGCAGTACTTC
CDR3: CANPPGTGSYEQYF

size: many
D: TRBD1
V: TRBV2
J: TRBJ2-6
DNA: TGTGCCAGCAGGGGACACAGGGGAGTGGAGTCTGGGGCCAACGTCCTGACTTTC
CDR3: CASRGHRGVESGANVLTF

size: -
D: -
V: TRBV1
J: TRBJ1-2
DNA: TGCACCAGCAGCCAACCGGGCGCAGCTACCACAGACTATGGCTACACCTTC
CDR3: CTSSQPGAATTDYGYTF

size: many
D: -
V: TRBV5-1
J: TRBJ2-5
DNA: TGCGCCAGCAGCTTGGGACAGGCAAGTCAAGAGACCCAGTACTTC
CDR3: CASSLGQASQETQYF

size: many
D: -
V: TRBV10-3
J: TRBJ1-3
DNA: TGTGCCATCCGTACTGGACAAATGGGAAACACCATATATTTT
CDR3: CAIRTGQMGNTIYF

size: many
D: -
V: TRBV5-1
J: TRBJ1-3
DNA: TGCGCCAGCAGCTATGGGTCAGGGGAAAACACCATATATTTT
CDR3: CASSYGSGENTIYF

size: -
D: -
V: TRBV20-1
J: TRBJ2-1
DNA: TGCAGTGCTAGAACCGGGGGCCTCGGGAATGAGCAGTTCTTC
CDR3: CSARTGGLGNEQFF

size: many
D: TRBD1
V: TRBV20-1
J: TRBJ1-2
DNA: TGCAGTGCTGACGGACAGGGTAGGGACCATAACTATGGCTACACCTTC
CDR3: CSADGQGRDHNYGYTF

size: -
D: TRBD1
V: TRBV6-1
J: TRBJ2-7
DNA: TGTGCCGCGGGGAGTGACAGGGGGGCCTACGAGCAGTACTTC
CDR3: CAAGSDRGAYEQYF

size: many
D: -
V: TRBV6-1
J: TRBJ2-3
DNA: TGTGCCAGCAGTGAAAGGAAGGGCCTACCGGATACGCAGTATTTT
CDR3: CASSERKGLPDTQYF

size: many
D: -
V: TRBV6-6
J: TRBJ2-1
DNA: TGTGCCAGCAGTTACTCGGGGCGGAGCTCCTACAATGAGCAGTTCTTC
CDR3: CASSYSGRSSYNEQFF

size: many
D: -
V: TRBV20-1
J: TRBJ2-5
DNA: TGCAGTGCTAGTAAACTGGCTTACCAAGAGACCCAGTACTTC
CDR3: CSASKLAYQETQYF

size: many
D: TRBD1
V: TRBV10-3
J: TRBJ1-1
DNA: TGTGCCATCAGTGAGGACAGGGTTGGGAACACTGAAGCTTTCTTT
CDR3: CAISEDRVGNTEAFF

size: many
D: -
V: TRBV12-3/TRBV12-4
J: TRBJ2-1
DNA: TGTGCCAGCAGACCTGGGGGCAGAACCAATGAGCAGTTCTTC
CDR3: CASRPGGRTNEQFF

size: medium-sized
D: TRBD2
V: TRBV20-1
J: TRBJ2-5
DNA: TGCAGTGCTAGAGATTACAGCGCTAGCGGACAAGAGACCCAGTACTTC
CDR3: CSARDYSASGQETQYF